A selection of T cell receptor beta chains follows, all from one sample in a study of OX40 agonist ivuxolimab in advanced cancers. Libraries were prepared by immunoSEQ multiplex PCR; TCRdb keeps only in-frame clonotypes and omits some of them. The sample includes 35,000 to 50,000 clones, 85% to 90% of them seen just once. This material consisted of CD4+ or CD8+ T cells sorted from blood, taken in a trial of the OX40 agonist ivuxolimab. Receptors were obtained from an adult with an advanced solid tumor such as melanoma, head and neck, liver or kidney cancer. CDR3s include the opening cysteine and the closing phenylalanine or tryptophan. The D gene is left open where the match is weak. Clone size appears in some rows only: once, few, many, or a class for an expanded clone.

J | D | V | size | DNA | CDR3
TRBJ1-5 | TRBD1 | TRBV7-8 | - | TGTGCCAGCAGCTTAACAGGGGGCCCCAATCAGCCCCAGCATTTT | CASSLTGGPNQPQHF
TRBJ2-4 | - | TRBV28 | - | TGTGCCAGCAGTACAGGGAGGGTGACCAAAAACATTCAGTACTTC | CASSTGRVTKNIQYF
TRBJ1-3 | TRBD1 | TRBV4-1 | - | TGCGCCAGCAGCCAAGTTCATTCCCCAGGGGGCTCTGGAAACACCATATATTTT | CASSQVHSPGGSGNTIYF
TRBJ2-7 | - | TRBV7-2 | - | TGTGCCAGCAGCTTAGGGACAGGAGGGGCCGAGCAGTACTTC | CASSLGTGGAEQYF
TRBJ2-3 | - | TRBV5-1 | - | TGCGCCAGCAGCACCGGGGTGACAGATACGCAGTATTTT | CASSTGVTDTQYF
TRBJ2-7 | - | TRBV7-6 | few | TGTGCCAGCAGCTTAGCGGGGGAAGCCGAGCAGTACTTC | CASSLAGEAEQYF
TRBJ2-5 | TRBD2 | TRBV7-9 | - | TGTGCCAGCAGGGCCCTAGCGGGGGAGACCCAGTACTTC | CASRALAGETQYF
TRBJ1-1 | - | TRBV6-6 | few | TGTGCCAGCAGTTCTACAGGGAGGCTTGGAGCTTTCTTT | CASSSTGRLGAFF
TRBJ1-1 | - | TRBV29-1 | - | TGCAGCGTAATCAGGGGAGTCCTGAACACTGAAGCTTTCTTT | CSVIRGVLNTEAFF
TRBJ1-6 | TRBD1 | TRBV7-2 | - | TGTGCCAGCAGCTCGACAGGGTCTAATTCACCCCTCCACTTT | CASSSTGSNSPLHF
TRBJ1-4 | - | TRBV13 | - | TGTGCCAGCAGCTTACGGACCCCGGGAGAGGAAAAACTGTTTTTT | CASSLRTPGEEKLFF
TRBJ1-2 | TRBD1 | TRBV14 | - | TGTGCCAGCAGCCAAGTGGACAGGGGTGGCTACACCTTC | CASSQVDRGGYTF
TRBJ2-7 | - | TRBV5-5 | - | TGTGCCAGCAGCTTGCAGGGAGGAGTTTACTACGAGCAGTACTTC | CASSLQGGVYYEQYF
TRBJ2-5 | TRBD2 | TRBV9 | few | TGTGCCAGCAGCCCAGGTCTGATGGCTAGCGGGGCCCTCCAAGAGACCCAGTACTTC | CASSPGLMASGALQETQYF
TRBJ2-3 | - | TRBV7-9 | - | TGTGCCAGCAGCTTGATAGTGGGCACAGATACGCAGTATTTT | CASSLIVGTDTQYF
TRBJ1-2 | TRBD1 | TRBV18 | - | TGTGCCAGCTCCGATCAGGGGGAACGTGGCTACACCTTC | CASSDQGERGYTF
TRBJ2-7 | - | TRBV2 | - | TGTGCCAGCAGTGATCGTTTCAGCTACGAGCAGTACTTC | CASSDRFSYEQYF
TRBJ2-3 | - | TRBV7-9 | - | TGTGCCACCATGGACGAAGTGGATACGCAGTATTTT | CATMDEVDTQYF
TRBJ1-4 | - | TRBV30 | - | TGTGCCTGGAACCCCAGGGGCGGGGGTGAAAAACTGTTTTTT | CAWNPRGGGEKLFF
TRBJ2-1 | TRBD2 | TRBV7-9 | - | TGTGCCAGCAGCTCGACTAGCGGACTTTGGAATGAGCAGTTCTTC | CASSSTSGLWNEQFF
TRBJ2-3 | - | TRBV19 | - | TGTGCCAGTAGTCCGCTTTTCGGGCTGGATACGCAGTATTTT | CASSPLFGLDTQYF
TRBJ2-1 | - | TRBV6-5 | - | TGTGCGTCAGCCGAACAGGCGGGGGAGCAGTTCTTC | CASAEQAGEQFF
TRBJ2-5 | - | TRBV18 | - | TGTGCCAGCTCACCAGGGGGCCTGGACCAAGAGACCCAGTACTTC | CASSPGGLDQETQYF
TRBJ2-5 | TRBD1 | TRBV2 | - | TGTGCCAGCACCAGGACAGGGGGTCTCAGCACCCAAGAGACCCAGTACTTC | CASTRTGGLSTQETQYF